This T cell receptor beta chain was identified during a study of blood T cells in healthy people across ages. V lost 5 bases to trimming and J lost 4 bases; unmatched junction nucleotides: 7. This CDR3 comprises 15 residues. As regards this clonotype: The antigen is not known.

The individuals who served as donors were healthy Caucasians living in Russia, aged about 6 to 100. The study's findings and limits: Any changes in expanded clonotypes were possibly confounded, as donor CMV status remained unknown. Investigators viewed diversity estimates from one million T cells as underestimates, the study reported. More naive CD4+ cells and higher diversity were found in long-lived than in aged donors.

Sample-barcoded 5' priming and a J-beta primer mix drove a second PCR of about 6 to 12 cycles. From the 5' RACE reads, TCRdb called clonotypes with MiXCR, one entry per CDR3 protein. The sample has hundreds of thousands of distinct CDR3 sequences, roughly 49% seen once. This clonotype originated in a woman aged 55-70 years in good health. The source material was blood. This chain uses TRBV12-3 or TRBV12-4 with TRBJ2-5, with 10 bases matching TRBD1. The CDR3 nucleotides are TGTGCCAGCAGTATCCGGACAGGGGGTCCAGAGACCCAGTACTTC. Translating gives CASSIRTGGPETQYF.